A single sample gave rise to the 10 T cell receptor beta chains below, sequenced in a study of shared T cell receptors in the human thymus. Generated by immunoSEQ multiplex PCR, the TCRdb table keeps only in-frame clones and is missing some. The sample includes about 730,000 clones, 70% to 90% of them seen just once. The same data also contributed to another study, on human thymus T cells.

Sequenced sample: thymocytes. The receptors were sampled from a girl under three years old with a congenital heart defect.

The rearrangement joins TRBV27 to TRBJ2-5; 9 nucleotides agree with TRBD2. Germline CDR1 is MNHEY and CDR2 is SMNVEV (reference sequence). Trimming removed 6 bases from V and 2 bases from J; junction bases left unmatched: 4. The length of the CDR3 is 14 residues. The chain's CDR3 is CASSRSGGQETQYF. CDR3 DNA: TGTGCCAGCAGCCGCAGCGGGGGGCAAGAGACCCAGTACTTC.

The chain carries TRBV7-9 and TRBJ1-1, with TRBD1 matching over 8 bases. The junction had 9 bases not matched to a gene; V was cut back by 3 bases and J by 6 bases. The CDR3 covers 15 residues. Looked up from germline, CDR1 is SEHNR and CDR2 is FQNEAQ (reference sequence). The CDR3 region is CASSFFSSGGPEAFF. As DNA, the CDR3 is TGTGCCAGCAGCTTTTTCAGTTCAGGGGGCCCTGAAGCTTTCTTT.

This chain uses TRBV11-2 with TRBJ2-4, with 8 bases aligning to TRBD1. This CDR3 contains 17 residues. J was trimmed by 1 base and V by 4 bases; bases with no gene match: 9. Germline CDR1 reads SGHAT; CDR2 reads FQNNGV. DNA for the CDR3: TGTGCCAGCAGCTCAGACGGACAGGGTAGGGCCAAAAACATTCAGTACTTC. It encodes CASSSDGQGRAKNIQYF.

V and J are TRBV15 and TRBJ1-2, with a weak D call TRBD1 (6 bases). CDR1 is LNHNV, CDR2 YYDKDF, per germline (reference sequence). The CDR3 contains 13 residues. The V and J ends lost 2 bases and 4 bases respectively, with 8 bases between them. The DNA for the CDR3 is TGTGCCACCAGCAGAACAGGGACCTATGGCTACACCTTC. This codes for CATSRTGTYGYTF. Combining the CDR3 with reference TRBV15 and TRBJ1-2 gives the whole variable domain DAMVIQNPRYQVTQFGKPVTLSCSQTLNHNVMYWYQQKSSQAPKLLFHYYDKDFNNEADTPDNFQSRRPNTSFCFLDIRSPGLGDTAMYLCATSRTGTYGYTFGSGTRLTVV.

The chain has TRBV9 and TRBJ2-1; 8 bases agree with TRBD2. With V trimmed by 4 bases and J by 4 bases, 7 bases remained unmatched. The CDR3 runs 15 residues. Germline-derived CDR1 and CDR2 are SGDLS and YYNGEE. As DNA, the CDR3 is TGTGCCAGCAGCTCAACGGGGGGGTCATACAATGAGCAGTTCTTC. Its protein is CASSSTGGSYNEQFF.

CDR3 bases: TGTGCCAGCAGTCCGGACAGTCCTTCGTCCTATGGCTACACCTTC. Translated, it gives CASSPDSPSSYGYTF. V and J are TRBV4-2 and TRBJ1-2, with D tentatively TRBD1 (6 bases). The V gene's germline CDR1 is LGHNA and CDR2 YNFKEQ. V was pared by 6 bases and J by 4 bases, with 18 bases between. The CDR3 spans 15 residues.

V is TRBV9 and J is TRBJ1-1; no clear D gene. Per the germline V gene, CDR1 is SGDLS and CDR2 is YYNGEE. Trimming removed 2 bases from V and 4 bases from J, with 9 bases in between. The CDR3 has 13 residues. Here the CDR3 DNA reads TGTGCCAGCAGCGTCGCGGAGGGCACTGAAGCTTTCTTT. This translates into CASSVAEGTEAFF.

The chain uses TRBV7-3 and TRBJ2-1, with 7 bases aligning to TRBD1. The CDR3 sequence is 14 residues long. Germline V CDR1 and CDR2: SGHTA, FQGTGA. V trimming: 4 bases; J trimming: 4 bases; junction bases outside the gene matches: 4. The CDR3, as DNA: TGTGCCAGCAGCTGGACAGGACGATACAATGAGCAGTTCTTC. Translating gives CASSWTGRYNEQFF.

This chain links TRBV5-1 with TRBJ2-3, with 8 bases that match TRBD1. CDR1 and CDR2 (germline): SGHRS, YFSETQ. V lost 3 bases, J lost 2 bases, and 8 bases stayed unmatched. The CDR3 extends over 16 amino acids. In DNA, the CDR3 is TGCGCCAGCAGCTCCCAGGGGGCAACCAACACAGATACGCAGTATTTT. Amino acid sequence: CASSSQGATNTDTQYF. Using reference TRBV5-1 and TRBJ2-3 for the parts outside the CDR3, the full variable domain is KAGVTQTPRYLIKTRGQQVTLSCSPISGHRSVSWYQQTPGQGLQFLFEYFSETQRNKGNFPGRFSGRQFSNSRSEMNVSTLELGDSALYLCASSSQGATNTDTQYFGPGTRLTVL.

This clone has only a few counts. The rearrangement links TRBV4-1 to TRBJ2-7; possible D gene TRBD1, 6 bases. V shed 4 bases and J shed 1 base, with 23 bases lying between them. Germline CDR1 MGHRA, CDR2 YSYEKL. The CDR3 is made up of 18 amino acids. Here the CDR3 reads CASSLAQGFGAPSYEQYF. DNA of the CDR3: TGCGCCAGCAGCCTTGCCCAGGGGTTTGGGGCCCCTTCCTACGAGCAGTACTTC.